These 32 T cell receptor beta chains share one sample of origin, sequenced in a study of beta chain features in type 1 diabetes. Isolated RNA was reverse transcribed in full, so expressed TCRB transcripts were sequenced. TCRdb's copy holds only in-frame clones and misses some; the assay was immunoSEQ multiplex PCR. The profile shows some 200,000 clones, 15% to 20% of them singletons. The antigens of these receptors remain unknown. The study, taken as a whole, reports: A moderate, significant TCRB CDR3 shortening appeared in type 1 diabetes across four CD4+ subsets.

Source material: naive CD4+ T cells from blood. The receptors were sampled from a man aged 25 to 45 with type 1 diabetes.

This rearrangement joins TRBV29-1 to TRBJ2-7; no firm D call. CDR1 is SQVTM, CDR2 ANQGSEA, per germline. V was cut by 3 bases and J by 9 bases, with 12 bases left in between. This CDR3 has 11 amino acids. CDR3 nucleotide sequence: TGCAGCGTTGAGACGGCCCTGTTGCAGTACTTC. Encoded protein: CSVETALLQYF.

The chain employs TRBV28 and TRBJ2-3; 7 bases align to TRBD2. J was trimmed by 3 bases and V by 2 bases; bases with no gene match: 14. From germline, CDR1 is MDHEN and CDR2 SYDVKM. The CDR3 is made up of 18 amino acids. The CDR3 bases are TGTGCCAGCAGTTTAGGCCTACCGGGAGCGGGGCTTACAGATACGCAGTATTTT. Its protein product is CASSLGLPGAGLTDTQYF.

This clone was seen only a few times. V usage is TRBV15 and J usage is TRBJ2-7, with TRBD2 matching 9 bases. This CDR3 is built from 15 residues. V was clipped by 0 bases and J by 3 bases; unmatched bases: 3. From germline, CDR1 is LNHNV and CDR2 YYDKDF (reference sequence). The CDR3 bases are TGTGCCACCAGCAGAGAGTTGACTAGCGGCTACGAGCAGTACTTC. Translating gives CATSRELTSGYEQYF.

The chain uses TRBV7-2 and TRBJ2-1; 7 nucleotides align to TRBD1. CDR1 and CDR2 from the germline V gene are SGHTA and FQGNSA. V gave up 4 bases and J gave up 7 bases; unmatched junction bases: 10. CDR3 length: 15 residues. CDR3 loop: CASSSTGASGNEQFF. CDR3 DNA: TGTGCCAGCAGCTCTACAGGGGCCTCAGGGAATGAGCAGTTCTTC.

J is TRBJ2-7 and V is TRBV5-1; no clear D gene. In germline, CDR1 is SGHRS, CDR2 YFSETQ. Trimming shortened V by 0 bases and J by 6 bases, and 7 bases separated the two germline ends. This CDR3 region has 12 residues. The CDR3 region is CASSLETPEQYF. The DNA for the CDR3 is TGCGCCAGCAGCTTGGAAACCCCCGAGCAGTACTTC.

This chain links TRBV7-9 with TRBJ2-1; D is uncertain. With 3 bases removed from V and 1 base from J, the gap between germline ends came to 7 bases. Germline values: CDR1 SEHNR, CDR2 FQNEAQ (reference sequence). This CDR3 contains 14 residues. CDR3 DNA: TGTGCCAGCAGCTTGAGTGGGTCCTACAATGAGCAGTTCTTC. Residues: CASSLSGSYNEQFF.

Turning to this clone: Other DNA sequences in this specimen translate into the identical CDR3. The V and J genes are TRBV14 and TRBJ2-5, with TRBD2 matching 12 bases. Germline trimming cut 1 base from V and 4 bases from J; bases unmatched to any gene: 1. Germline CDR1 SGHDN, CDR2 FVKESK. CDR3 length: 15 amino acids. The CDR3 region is CASSQGLAGVETQYF. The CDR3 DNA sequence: TGTGCCAGCAGCCAAGGACTAGCGGGAGTAGAGACCCAGTACTTC.

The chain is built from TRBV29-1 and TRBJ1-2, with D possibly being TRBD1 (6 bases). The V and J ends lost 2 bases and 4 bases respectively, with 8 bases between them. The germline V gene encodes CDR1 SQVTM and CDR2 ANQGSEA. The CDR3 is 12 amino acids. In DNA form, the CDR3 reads TGCAGCGTTGAAAGGGGGGCCTATGGCTACACCTTC. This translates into CSVERGAYGYTF.

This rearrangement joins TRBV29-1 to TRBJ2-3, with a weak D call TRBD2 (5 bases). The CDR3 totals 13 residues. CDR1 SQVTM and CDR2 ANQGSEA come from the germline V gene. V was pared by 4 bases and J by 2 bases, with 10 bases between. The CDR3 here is CSVAQRFTDTQYF. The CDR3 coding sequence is TGCAGCGTTGCTCAGCGGTTCACAGATACGCAGTATTTT.

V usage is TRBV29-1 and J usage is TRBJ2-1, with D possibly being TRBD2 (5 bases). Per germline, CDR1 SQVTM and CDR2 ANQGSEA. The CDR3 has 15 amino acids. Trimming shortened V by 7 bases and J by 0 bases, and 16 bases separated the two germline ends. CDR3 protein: CSATRGQSSYNEQFF. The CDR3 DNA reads TGCAGCGCCACGCGCGGGCAGAGCTCCTACAATGAGCAGTTCTTC.

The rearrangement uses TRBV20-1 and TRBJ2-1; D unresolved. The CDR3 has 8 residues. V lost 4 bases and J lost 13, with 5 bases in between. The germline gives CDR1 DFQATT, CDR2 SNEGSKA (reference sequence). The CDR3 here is CSAKPQFF. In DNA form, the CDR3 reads TGCAGTGCTAAACCTCAGTTCTTC.

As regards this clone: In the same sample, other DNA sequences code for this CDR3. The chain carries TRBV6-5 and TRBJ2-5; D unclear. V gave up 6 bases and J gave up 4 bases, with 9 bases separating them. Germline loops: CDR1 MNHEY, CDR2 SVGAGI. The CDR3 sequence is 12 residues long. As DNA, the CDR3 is TGTGCCAGCAGCCAAGGGCCAGAGACCCAGTACTTC. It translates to CASSQGPETQYF.

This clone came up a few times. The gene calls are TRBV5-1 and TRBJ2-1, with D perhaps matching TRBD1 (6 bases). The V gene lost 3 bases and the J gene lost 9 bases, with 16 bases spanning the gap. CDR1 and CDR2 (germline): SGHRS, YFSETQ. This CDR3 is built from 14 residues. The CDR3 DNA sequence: TGCGCCAGCAGCTCAAACGCAGGGGTGGGTGAGCAGTTCTTC. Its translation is CASSSNAGVGEQFF.

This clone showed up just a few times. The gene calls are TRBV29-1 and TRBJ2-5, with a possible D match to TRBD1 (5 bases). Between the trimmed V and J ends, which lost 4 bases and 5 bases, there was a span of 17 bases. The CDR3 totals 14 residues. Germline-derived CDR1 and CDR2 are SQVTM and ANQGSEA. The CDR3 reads CSVGGGLRKETQYF. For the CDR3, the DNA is TGCAGCGTTGGGGGCGGCTTGAGGAAGGAGACCCAGTACTTC.

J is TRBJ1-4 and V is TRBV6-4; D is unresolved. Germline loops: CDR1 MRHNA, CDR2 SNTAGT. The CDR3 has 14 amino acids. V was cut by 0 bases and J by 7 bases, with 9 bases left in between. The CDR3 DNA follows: TGTGCCAGCAGTGACTCAGGGTTGAGTGAAAAACTGTTTTTT. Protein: CASSDSGLSEKLFF.

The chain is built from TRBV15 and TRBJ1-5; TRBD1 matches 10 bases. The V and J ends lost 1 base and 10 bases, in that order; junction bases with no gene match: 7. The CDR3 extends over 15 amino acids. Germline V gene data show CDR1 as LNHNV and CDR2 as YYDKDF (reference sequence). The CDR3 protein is CATSRVGDRGPPQHF. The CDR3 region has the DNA TGTGCCACCAGCAGAGTAGGGGACAGGGGCCCTCCCCAGCATTTT.

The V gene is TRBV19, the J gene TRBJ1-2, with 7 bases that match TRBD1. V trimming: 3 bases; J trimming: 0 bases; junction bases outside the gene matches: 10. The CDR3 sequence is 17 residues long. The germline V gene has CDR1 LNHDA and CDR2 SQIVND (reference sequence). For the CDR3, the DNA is TGTGCCAGTAGTATCCTCTCGGACAGGAACTCTAACTATGGCTACACCTTC. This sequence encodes CASSILSDRNSNYGYTF.

CDR3 in amino acids: CASSITRSSYEQYF. CDR3 sequence (DNA): TGTGCCAGCAGTATAACTAGGAGCTCCTACGAGCAGTACTTC. The rearrangement joins TRBV6-1 to TRBJ2-7; TRBD2 is a possible D gene (5 bases). The CDR3 length is 14 residues. Deletions cut 5 bases from V and 0 bases from J, with 11 bases between. CDR1 and CDR2 from the germline V gene are MNHNS and SASEGT.

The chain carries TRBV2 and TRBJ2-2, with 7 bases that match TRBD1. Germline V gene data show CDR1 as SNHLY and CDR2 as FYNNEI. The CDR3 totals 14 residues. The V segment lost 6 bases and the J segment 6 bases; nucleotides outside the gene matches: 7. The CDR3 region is CASSETGVPGELFF. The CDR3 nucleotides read TGTGCCAGCAGCGAAACAGGGGTTCCCGGGGAGCTGTTTTTT. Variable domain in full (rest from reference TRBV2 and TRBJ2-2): EPEVTQTPSHQVTQMGQEVILRCVPISNHLYFYWYRQILGQKVEFLVSFYNNEISEKSEIFDDQFSVERPDGSNFTLKIRSTKLEDSAMYFCASSETGVPGELFFGEGSRLTVL.

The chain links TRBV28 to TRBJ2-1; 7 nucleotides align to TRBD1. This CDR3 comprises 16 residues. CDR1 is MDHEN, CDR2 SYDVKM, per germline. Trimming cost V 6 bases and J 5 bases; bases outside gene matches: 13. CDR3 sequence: CASSFLGQEPHNEQFF. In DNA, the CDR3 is TGTGCCAGCAGCTTCCTTGGACAGGAGCCCCACAATGAGCAGTTCTTC.

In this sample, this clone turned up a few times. The CDR3 sequence: CASSVAGGFSYEQYF. The DNA for the CDR3 is TGTGCCAGCAGCGTAGCGGGGGGTTTCTCCTACGAGCAGTACTTC. This chain connects TRBV9 to TRBJ2-5; 7 bases align to TRBD2. The DNA matches TRBJ2-7 better at its end, which makes the J call doubtful. Germline CDR1 is SGDLS and CDR2 is YYNGEE. CDR3 length equals 15 residues.

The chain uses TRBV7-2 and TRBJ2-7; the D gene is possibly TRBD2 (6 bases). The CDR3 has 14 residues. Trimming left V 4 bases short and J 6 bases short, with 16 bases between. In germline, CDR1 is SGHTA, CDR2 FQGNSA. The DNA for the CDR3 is TGTGCCAGCAGCTCCGCCGGGGCTAGCGTCGAGCAGTACTTC. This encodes CASSSAGASVEQYF.

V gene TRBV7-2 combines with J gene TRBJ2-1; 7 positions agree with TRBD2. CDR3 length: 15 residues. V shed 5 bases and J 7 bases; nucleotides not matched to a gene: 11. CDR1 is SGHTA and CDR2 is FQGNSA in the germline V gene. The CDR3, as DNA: TGTGCCAGCAGCCTTAGGTCCGGGGGGAGGAATGAGCAGTTCTTC. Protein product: CASSLRSGGRNEQFF. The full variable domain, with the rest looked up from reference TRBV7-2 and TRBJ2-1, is GAGVSQSPSNKVTEKGKDVELRCDPISGHTALYWYRQSLGQGLEFLIYFQGNSAPDKSGLPSDRFSAERTGGSVSTLTIQRTQQEDSAVYLCASSLRSGGRNEQFFGPGTRLTVL.

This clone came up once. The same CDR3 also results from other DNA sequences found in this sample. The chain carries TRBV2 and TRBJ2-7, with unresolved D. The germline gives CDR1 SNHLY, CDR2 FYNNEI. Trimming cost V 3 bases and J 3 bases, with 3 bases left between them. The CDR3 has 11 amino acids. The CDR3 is CASSDYYEQYF. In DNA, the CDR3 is TGTGCCAGCAGTGACTACTACGAGCAGTACTTC.

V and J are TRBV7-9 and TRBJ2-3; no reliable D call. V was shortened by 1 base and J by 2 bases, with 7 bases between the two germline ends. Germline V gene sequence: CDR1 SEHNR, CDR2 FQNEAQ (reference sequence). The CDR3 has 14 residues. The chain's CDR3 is CASSLGQVTDTQYF. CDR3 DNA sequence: TGTGCCAGCAGCTTAGGACAAGTCACAGATACGCAGTATTTT.

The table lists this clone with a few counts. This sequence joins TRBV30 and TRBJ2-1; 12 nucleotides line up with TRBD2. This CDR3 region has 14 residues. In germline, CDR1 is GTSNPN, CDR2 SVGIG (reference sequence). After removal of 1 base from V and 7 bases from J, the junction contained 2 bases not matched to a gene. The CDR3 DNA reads TGTGCCTGGAGTGGTACTAGCGGGAGGAATGAGCAGTTCTTC. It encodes CAWSGTSGRNEQFF.

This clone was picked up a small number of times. CDR3 sequence reads: CASTPEASTTYF. CDR3 sequence (DNA): TGCGCCAGCACCCCTGAGGCCTCCACGACGTACTTC. This sequence joins TRBV10-1 and TRBJ2-5; no reliable D call. The CDR3 totals 12 residues. Trimming pared 7 bases from V and 13 bases from J, leaving 19 bases between. The germline V gene has CDR1 WNHNN and CDR2 SYGVQD (reference sequence).

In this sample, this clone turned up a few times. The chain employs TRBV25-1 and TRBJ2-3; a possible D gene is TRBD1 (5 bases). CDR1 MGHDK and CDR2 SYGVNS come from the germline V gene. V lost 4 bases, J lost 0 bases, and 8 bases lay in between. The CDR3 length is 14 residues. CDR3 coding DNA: TGTGCCAGCAGTGGACAGACTAGCACAGATACGCAGTATTTT. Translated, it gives CASSGQTSTDTQYF.

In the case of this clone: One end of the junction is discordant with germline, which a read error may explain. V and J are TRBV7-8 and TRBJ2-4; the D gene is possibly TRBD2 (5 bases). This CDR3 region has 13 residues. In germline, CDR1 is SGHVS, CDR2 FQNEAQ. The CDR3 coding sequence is TGTGCCTCCCGAGGGCCAGCCCAAAACATTCAGTACTTC. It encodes CASRGPAQNIQYF.

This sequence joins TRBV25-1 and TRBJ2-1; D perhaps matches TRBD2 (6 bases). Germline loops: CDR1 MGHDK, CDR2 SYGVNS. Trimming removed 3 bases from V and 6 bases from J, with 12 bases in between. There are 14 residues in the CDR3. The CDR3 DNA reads TGTGCCAGCAGTGATCCGGGAGCAAGCAATGAGCAGTTCTTC. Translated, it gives CASSDPGASNEQFF. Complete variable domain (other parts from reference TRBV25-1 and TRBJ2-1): EADIYQTPRYLVIGTGKKITLECSQTMGHDKMYWYQQDPGMELHLIHYSYGVNSTEKGDLSSESTVSRIRTEHFPLTLESARPSHTSQYLCASSDPGASNEQFFGPGTRLTVL.

The CDR3: CASSVMTARGETQYF. Here the CDR3 DNA reads TGTGCCAGCAGCGTTATGACTGCTAGGGGAGAGACCCAGTACTTC. V and J are TRBV9 and TRBJ2-5; tentatively, D is TRBD1 (5 bases). Germline assignment: CDR1 SGDLS and CDR2 YYNGEE. V was trimmed by 2 bases and J by 4 bases, leaving 15 bases between them. CDR3 length: 15 residues.

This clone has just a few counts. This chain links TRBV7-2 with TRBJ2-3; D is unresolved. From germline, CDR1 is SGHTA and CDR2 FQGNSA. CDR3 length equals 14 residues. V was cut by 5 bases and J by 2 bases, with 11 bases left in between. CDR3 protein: CASSQPGNTDTQYF. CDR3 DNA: TGTGCCAGCAGCCAGCCGGGCAACACAGATACGCAGTATTTT.